This entry features one TCR beta chain sequence. Repertoires were generated with immunoSEQ multiplex PCR, while TCRdb's copy carries only in-frame clones and drops some. Of about 86,000 clones listed, 85% to 95% are singletons. This sample was taken from a study of control samples from healthy donors and cancer patients. The V and J ends lost 4 bases and 0 bases respectively, with 7 bases between them. The CDR3 contains 14 residues. Germline V gene data show CDR1 as SNHLY and CDR2 as FYNNEI. The sample consisted of blood. This TCR derives from a woman aged 25 to 39 in good health. The V call is TRBV2, the J call TRBJ1-5; no clear D gene. The CDR3 loop reads CASSGLNSNQPQHF. The CDR3 DNA follows: TGTGCCAGCAGTGGACTGAATAGCAATCAGCCCCAGCATTTT.